Below, 16 T cell receptor beta chains from the same sample are listed, as sequenced in a study of shared clonotypes between healthy human individuals. CD45RO-negative, CCR7-positively selected cells formed the naive CD8 fraction, excluding terminally differentiated effector memory CD45RA+ cells. Some clones are missing from TCRdb's copy, which holds only in-frame ones; the method was immunoSEQ multiplex PCR. The sample consists of almost 700,000 clones, about 92% of them appearing once. The specimen was naive CD8+ T cells sorted from blood. These receptors all come from a man aged 25-40 years in good health.

This clone was observed once. The CDR3 DNA is TGTGCCAGCAGCCCGGGACAGGGAAACACCGGGGAGCTGTTTTTT. Protein sequence: CASSPGQGNTGELFF. The V and J genes are TRBV11-2 and TRBJ2-2; 9 positions agree with TRBD1. This CDR3 is 15 amino acids long. J lost 2 bases, V lost 5 bases, and 3 bases had no gene match. The germline V gene encodes CDR1 SGHAT and CDR2 FQNNGV.

The chain uses TRBV11-2 and TRBJ1-1, with D possibly being TRBD1 (6 bases). This CDR3 is 19 amino acids long. The germline V gene has CDR1 SGHAT and CDR2 FQNNGV. V dropped 1 base and J dropped 1 base, with 22 bases sitting between them. This CDR3 reads CASSLGRPSYPGANTEAFF. The CDR3 DNA follows: TGTGCCAGCAGCTTAGGAAGGCCATCCTACCCAGGGGCGAACACTGAAGCTTTCTTT.

This rearrangement joins TRBV9 to TRBJ2-1; 10 nucleotides align to TRBD2. V dropped 5 bases and J dropped 10; count of bases not matched to a gene: 6. The CDR3 loop spans 13 amino acids. The germline V gene encodes CDR1 SGDLS and CDR2 YYNGEE. The DNA of the CDR3 is TGTGCCAGCAGTAATAGCGGGGGGCTCGAGCAGTTCTTC. This codes for CASSNSGGLEQFF.

The chain is built from TRBV7-8 and TRBJ2-3; D is unresolved. Trimming stripped 0 bases from V and 0 bases from J, with 7 bases between. Germline V gene sequence: CDR1 SGHVS, CDR2 FQNEAQ. The CDR3 runs to 15 residues. Here the CDR3 DNA reads TGTGCCAGCAGCTTAGCGTGGGTGAGCACAGATACGCAGTATTTT. Amino acid sequence: CASSLAWVSTDTQYF.

The chain employs TRBV5-6 and TRBJ2-3, with 7 nucleotides matching TRBD2. CDR1 and CDR2 (germline): SGHDT, YYEEEE. V dropped 1 base and J dropped 3; count of bases not matched to a gene: 5. The CDR3 is 15 amino acids. CDR3 DNA sequence: TGTGCCAGCAGCTTGCCAGCGGGAAGTACAGATACGCAGTATTTT. Translating gives CASSLPAGSTDTQYF.

The chain couples TRBV12-2 to TRBJ2-5; TRBD1 is the table's D call and was not checked against the DNA. TRBV12-2 is annotated as a pseudogene. The CDR3 covers 14 residues. The CDR3 bases are TGTGCAAGTCGCTTTTTCACCAGGAAAGAGACCCAGTACTTC. This translates into CASRFFTRKETQYF.

This sequence joins TRBV30 and TRBJ2-1, with a tentative D call TRBD1 (5 bases). Germline V gene data show CDR1 as GTSNPN and CDR2 as SVGIG (reference sequence). Deletions cut 5 bases from V and 8 bases from J, with 13 bases between. This CDR3 contains 12 residues. CDR3 nucleotide sequence: TGTGCCTGGGCAAGGGGCGGCGATGAGCAGTTCTTC. Amino acids: CAWARGGDEQFF.

This chain uses TRBV5-1 with TRBJ2-7, with D perhaps matching TRBD1 (6 bases). CDR1 SGHRS and CDR2 YFSETQ come from the germline V gene. This CDR3 comprises 15 residues. V was cut by 0 bases and J by 0 bases, with 10 bases left in between. CDR3 residues: CASSLAWGPSYEQYF. The CDR3 DNA reads as TGCGCCAGCAGCTTGGCTTGGGGGCCCTCCTACGAGCAGTACTTC.

CDR3 sequence (DNA): TGTGCCTGGAGTGGCGGCTTTGGCACCGGGGAGCTGTTTTTT. Translated, it gives CAWSGGFGTGELFF. This chain uses TRBV30 with TRBJ2-2; D is undetermined. Germline V gene lookup returns CDR1 GTSNPN and CDR2 SVGIG (reference sequence). V was clipped by 1 base and J by 4 bases, with 10 bases between them. The CDR3 consists of 14 residues.

The chain links TRBV2 to TRBJ1-2; D is perhaps TRBD1 (6 bases). The CDR3 consists of 13 residues. Germline loops: CDR1 SNHLY, CDR2 FYNNEI. The V gene lost 8 bases and the J gene lost 5 bases, with 15 bases spanning the gap. The CDR3 protein is CASCGGLGYGYTF. The CDR3 region has the DNA TGTGCCAGCTGCGGGGGGCTCGGTTATGGCTACACCTTC. Full variable domain (rest looked up from reference TRBV2 and TRBJ1-2): EPEVTQTPSHQVTQMGQEVILRCVPISNHLYFYWYRQILGQKVEFLVSFYNNEISEKSEIFDDQFSVERPDGSNFTLKIRSTKLEDSAMYFCASCGGLGYGYTFGSGTRLTVV.

The gene calls are TRBV11-2 and TRBJ1-1; D remains unclear. There are 15 residues in the CDR3. Trimming took off 3 bases at V and 3 bases at J, with 14 bases between the two ends. CDR1 and CDR2 (germline): SGHAT, FQNNGV. The CDR3: CASSFLGLRDTEAFF. The CDR3 coding sequence is TGTGCCAGCAGCTTCCTTGGTCTGCGGGACACTGAAGCTTTCTTT.

V usage is TRBV28 and J usage is TRBJ2-1; 13 positions match TRBD2. The CDR3 is made up of 13 amino acids. The germline V gene encodes CDR1 MDHEN and CDR2 SYDVKM. Germline trimming cut 2 bases from V and 14 bases from J; bases unmatched to any gene: 3. CDR3 in amino acids: CASSLGLAGDEFF. CDR3 coding DNA: TGTGCCAGCAGTTTAGGACTAGCGGGAGATGAGTTCTTC.

The chain is built from TRBV5-4 and TRBJ2-7; 10 nucleotides match TRBD1. The length of the CDR3 is 15 residues. Per the germline V gene, CDR1 is SGHNT and CDR2 is YYREEE (reference sequence). Trimming removed 0 bases from V and 3 bases from J; junction bases left unmatched: 3. The CDR3 protein is CASSLEDRGLYEQYF. In nucleotides, the CDR3 is TGTGCCAGCAGCTTGGAAGACAGGGGGCTCTACGAGCAGTACTTC.

The chain combines TRBV7-2 with TRBJ2-2; 8 bases agree with TRBD2. V lost 5 bases and J lost 5; bases outside the gene matches: 13. The CDR3 sequence is 17 residues long. Germline loops: CDR1 SGHTA, CDR2 FQGNSA. The DNA of the CDR3 is TGTGCCAGCAGCCCTCGTCGGGGGGGCGAGAGGACCGGGGAGCTGTTTTTT. Its protein product is CASSPRRGGERTGELFF. Looking up the rest from reference TRBV7-2 and TRBJ2-2 gives the full variable domain: GAGVSQSPSNKVTEKGKDVELRCDPISGHTALYWYRQSLGQGLEFLIYFQGNSAPDKSGLPSDRFSAERTGGSVSTLTIQRTQQEDSAVYLCASSPRRGGERTGELFFGEGSRLTVL.

CDR3 DNA sequence: TGTGCCAGCAGTGAAGTGAATCGCGTCGGGGAGCTGTTTTTT. This sequence encodes CASSEVNRVGELFF. The chain is built from TRBV6-1 and TRBJ2-2; D not resolved. The CDR3 covers 14 residues. Deletions cut 1 base from V and 7 bases from J, with 10 bases between. CDR1 and CDR2 (germline): MNHNS, SASEGT.

This chain uses TRBV9 with TRBJ2-2; D gene uncertain. CDR1 is SGDLS, CDR2 YYNGEE, per germline. The V gene lost 1 base and the J gene lost 3 bases, with 7 bases spanning the gap. CDR3 length: 14 residues. The DNA for the CDR3 is TGTGCCAGCAGCGTACAAAGCGACACCGGGGAGCTGTTTTTT. The encoded protein is CASSVQSDTGELFF.